This TCR beta chain was recorded in a study of beta chain features in type 1 diabetes. Overall study results and limits: Patients showed naive, central memory and Treg TCRB repertoires that appeared more similar than those of healthy donors. Within each of all four CD4+ subsets, Type 1 diabetes patients had TCRB CDR3s that were moderately but significantly shorter.

Details on this clone: Its matching antigen is unknown.

Reverse transcribing all isolated RNA meant expressed TCRB transcripts were sequenced. Here immunoSEQ multiplex PCR was the method, and the copy in TCRdb shows in-frame clones only, minus some. The sample includes hundreds of thousands of clones, under 15% seen only once; the top ten take less than 0.025%. The sample taken for sequencing was naive CD4+ T cells from blood. This clonotype originated in a man aged 18 to 30 with type 1 diabetes.

In DNA, the CDR3 is TGTGCCAGCTCAACTCGTGGTGAGGGGGATGGCTACACCTTC. It specifies CASSTRGEGDGYTF. The chain uses TRBV18 and TRBJ1-2, with D possibly TRBD1 on 6 matching bases. Germline lookup yields CDR1 KGHSH and CDR2 LQKENI. The CDR3 is 14 amino acids. Between the trimmed V and J ends, which lost 5 bases and 6 bases, there was a span of 16 bases.